The 27 T cell receptor beta chains in this list originate from one sample, sequenced in a study of molecular identifiers for immune sequencing clone quantification. Via MiXCR, TCRdb re-called the PCR reads, giving one row per CDR3 protein. The sample records hundreds of thousands of distinct CDR3 sequences, 25% being singletons. Sequenced input: naive CD8+ T cells from blood, with Jurkat cell RNA spiked in. The subset was: FACS-sorted CD8+CD4-CCR7+CD45RA+ naive T cells. These receptors were collected from a human donor in good health. Some libraries in this study had Jurkat cell RNA spiked in.

This chain links TRBV12-3 or TRBV12-4 with TRBJ2-7; D might be TRBD1 (5 bases). This CDR3 contains 13 residues. V was clipped by 8 bases and J by 9 bases, with 20 bases between them. CDR3 in DNA: TGTGCCAGCCGTCACCGAGCAGGGTCCGCGCAGTACTTC. It yields the protein CASRHRAGSAQYF.

This clonotype was observed a few times. The rearrangement links TRBV30 to TRBJ2-1; the match to TRBD1 covers 8 bases. With 5 bases clipped from V and 4 bases from J, the junction kept 4 bases outside the gene matches. Germline V gene lookup returns CDR1 GTSNPN and CDR2 SVGIG (reference sequence). The CDR3 length is 13 residues. CDR3 in DNA: TGTGCCTGGGCCGGGACAGGTTACAATGAGCAGTTCTTC. It translates to CAWAGTGYNEQFF.

Comments on this clonotype: Just one base apart from a much larger clone, this may be a read error. Because the CDR3 is missing its conserved closing phenylalanine or tryptophan, this is likely a read error. V usage is TRBV5-6 and J usage is TRBJ1-5; a weak D match, TRBD1 (5 bases). Germline V gene lookup returns CDR1 SGHDT and CDR2 YYEEEE. The CDR3 is made up of 14 amino acids. V lost 1 base and J 5 bases, leaving 10 bases between the germline ends. CDR3 DNA sequence: TGTGCCAGCAGCTTGCGTCAGGGTGATCAGCCCCAGCATTCT. Protein sequence: CASSLRQGDQPQHS.

In regard to this clonotype: This CDR3 is missing its conserved last phenylalanine or tryptophan, likely due to a read error. The chain carries TRBV6-1 and TRBJ1-5, with D hard to call. This CDR3 spans 14 amino acids. V was trimmed by 3 bases and J by 2 bases, leaving 8 bases between them. Germline values: CDR1 MNHNS, CDR2 SASEGT. The CDR3 DNA follows: TGTGCCAGCAGTGAGGTCAGCGGCAATCAGCCCCAGCATTCT. Protein: CASSEVSGNQPQHS.

This clonotype was detected many times. The CDR3 coding sequence is TGTGCCAGCAGCGATGATGAAAAACTGTTTTTT. Translation gives CASSDDEKLFF. The chain has TRBV4-2 and TRBJ1-4; D gene uncertain. Germline values: CDR1 LGHNA, CDR2 YNFKEQ. The CDR3 extends over 11 amino acids. V was shortened by 5 bases and J by 6 bases, with 4 bases between the two germline ends.

This clonotype was seen a few times. This chain uses TRBV27 with TRBJ2-7; 9 bases match TRBD2. CDR3 length: 14 residues. CDR1 MNHEY and CDR2 SMNVEV come from the germline V gene (reference sequence). J lost 3 bases, V lost 5 bases, and 5 bases had no gene match. CDR3 in amino acids: CASSSGRRLYEQYF. The CDR3 bases are TGTGCCAGCAGTAGCGGGAGGAGGCTCTACGAGCAGTACTTC.

This clonotype was seen more than once but under ten times. A clone one base away is much larger, so this may be a read error. V usage is TRBV7-9 and J usage is TRBJ2-4; maybe TRBD1 (6 bases). The CDR3 loop spans 12 amino acids. V lost 6 bases and J lost 6, with 9 bases in between. Germline V CDR1 and CDR2: SEHNR, FQNEAQ (reference sequence). The CDR3 loop reads CASRGGGNIQYF. The CDR3 nucleotides are TGTGCCAGCAGAGGGGGTGGAAACATTCAGTACTTC.

Concerning this clonotype itself: This may come from a read error, since a much larger clone is one base off. The rearrangement joins TRBV29-1 to TRBJ2-2; D is ambiguous. This CDR3 has 13 amino acids. Trimming removed 7 bases at V and 2 bases at J, with 11 bases between. Germline V gene sequence: CDR1 SQVTM, CDR2 ANQGSEA. The CDR3, as DNA: TGCAGCGGCACCGGACGAAACACCGGGGAGCTGTTTTTT. Protein product: CSGTGRNTGELFF.

About this clonotype itself: This may arise from a read error, as a much more abundant clone is one base away. V gene TRBV29-1 combines with J gene TRBJ1-3; D remains unclear. The germline gives CDR1 SQVTM, CDR2 ANQGSEA. This CDR3 contains 12 residues. The CDR3, as DNA: TGCAGCGTCCGAAGTTCTGGAAACTCCATATATTTT. Its translation: CSVRSSGNSIYF.

This clonotype was picked up many times. The CDR3 DNA reads TGTGCCAGCAGCCCCCATACGGTTTTGGGGGCCAACGTCCTGACTTTC. As protein: CASSPHTVLGANVLTF. V and J are TRBV13 and TRBJ2-6; D is ambiguous. The length of the CDR3 is 16 residues. Germline CDR1 reads PRHDT; CDR2 reads FYEKMQ (reference sequence). Deletions cut 5 bases from V and 4 bases from J, with 15 bases between.

This clonotype was seen at least ten times. At one of its ends the junction is not consistent with the germline gene, which may arise from a read error. V is TRBV7-9 and J is TRBJ2-7, with D tentatively TRBD2 (5 bases). This CDR3 region has 14 residues. In germline, CDR1 is SEHNR, CDR2 FQNEAQ (reference sequence). The CDR3 DNA reads TGTGCCAGCAGCCCTACTAGTCTCTCCAACGAGCAGTACTTC. Residues: CASSPTSLSNEQYF.

The chain uses TRBV7-9 and TRBJ1-2; no clear D. Germline-derived CDR1 and CDR2 are SEHNR and FQNEAQ (reference sequence). V was clipped by 4 bases and J by 1 base, with 13 bases between them. The CDR3 consists of 15 residues. CDR3 protein: CASSSPKDVNYGYTF. CDR3 nucleotide sequence: TGTGCCAGCAGCTCGCCTAAGGACGTTAACTATGGCTACACCTTC.

About this clonotype: This clone may be a read error of a much larger clone one base away. The chain carries TRBV30 and TRBJ1-2, with D unresolved. The CDR3 contains 10 residues. V lost 5 bases and J lost 8, with 9 bases in between. Germline CDR1 is GTSNPN and CDR2 is SVGIG (reference sequence). CDR3: CAWGSEGYTF. CDR3 DNA sequence: TGTGCCTGGGGTTCGGAAGGCTACACCTTC.

CDR3: CAISESGTQKGNTEAFF. CDR3 nucleotide sequence: TGTGCCATCAGTGAGTCCGGGACGCAAAAGGGGAACACTGAAGCTTTCTTT. The chain employs TRBV10-3 and TRBJ1-1, with a possible D match to TRBD1 (5 bases). V was cut by 0 bases and J by 1 base, with 15 bases left in between. Germline assignment: CDR1 ENHRY and CDR2 SYGVKD. This CDR3 comprises 17 residues.

This rearrangement joins TRBV7-9 to TRBJ2-7; TRBD1 is a possible D gene (5 bases). This CDR3 is built from 14 residues. The germline V gene has CDR1 SEHNR and CDR2 FQNEAQ (reference sequence). The ends were cut back, 4 bases at V and 4 bases at J, with 14 bases in the middle. The CDR3 reads CASSSRVRAYEQYF. The CDR3 bases are TGTGCCAGCAGCTCTCGGGTCAGGGCGTACGAGCAGTACTTC.

The chain employs TRBV6-2 or TRBV6-3 and TRBJ2-2; D is unclear. The germline gives CDR1 MNHEY, CDR2 SVGEGT. The V gene lost 6 bases and the J gene lost 5 bases, with 22 bases spanning the gap. This CDR3 is 17 amino acids long. CDR3 sequence (DNA): TGTGCCAGCAGAGAATGGACCGGGCCTCAGAGGACCGGGGAGCTGTTTTTT. Translated: CASREWTGPQRTGELFF.

Comment on this clonotype: A read error may be the cause here, since a much bigger clone is one base away. The chain recombines TRBV7-2 with TRBJ2-1; D is perhaps TRBD2 (6 bases). CDR3 size: 18 residues. Germline V CDR1 and CDR2: SGHTA, FQGNSA. The CDR3 loop reads CASSLLGPQRVLYDEQFF. The CDR3 DNA follows: TGTGCCAGCAGCTTACTAGGCCCGCAGCGGGTACTCTACGATGAGCAGTTCTTC. Supplemented by reference TRBV7-2 and TRBJ2-1, the full variable domain reads GAGVSQSPSNKVTEKGKDVELRCDPISGHTALYWYRQSLGQGLEFLIYFQGNSAPDKSGLPSDRFSAERTGGSVSTLTIQRTQQEDSAVYLCASSLLGPQRVLYDEQFFGPGTRLTVL.

This clonotype showed up many times. The chain joins TRBV7-9 to TRBJ1-1, with a weak D call TRBD1 (6 bases). Trimming shortened V by 5 bases and J by 3 bases, and 10 bases separated the two germline ends. The CDR3 extends over 13 amino acids. Germline V gene sequence: CDR1 SEHNR, CDR2 FQNEAQ (reference sequence). The CDR3 loop reads CASSAQGYTEAFF. The DNA of the CDR3 is TGTGCCAGCAGCGCCCAGGGGTACACTGAAGCTTTCTTT.

CDR3 nucleotide sequence: TGTGCCAGCAGACCACAGACTAGCGGGAACTACGAGCAGTACTTC. This codes for CASRPQTSGNYEQYF. The genes are TRBV5-6 and TRBJ2-7; 11 nucleotides match TRBD2. CDR1 is SGHDT and CDR2 is YYEEEE in the germline V gene. J gave up 3 bases and V 5 bases, and 7 bases lay outside the gene matches. This CDR3 comprises 15 residues.

This clonotype was detected ten times or more. The chain employs TRBV7-9 and TRBJ2-7; 8 bases fit TRBD1. V was pared by 5 bases and J by 2 bases, with 11 bases of the junction left unmatched. Per germline, CDR1 SEHNR and CDR2 FQNEAQ (reference sequence). The CDR3 loop spans 16 amino acids. CDR3 sequence (DNA): TGTGCCAGCAGCCCACCGAGCTTGGGACAGGCCTACGAGCAGTACTTC. It translates to CASSPPSLGQAYEQYF.

This clonotype was counted at least ten times. The J gene is TRBJ2-2, the V gene TRBV12-5; TRBD1 agrees at 11 bases. The germline CDR1 and CDR2 sequences are LGHNT and FRNRAP. The CDR3 extends over 17 amino acids. After removal of 1 base from V and 6 bases from J, the junction contained 7 bases not matched to a gene. The CDR3 coding sequence is TGTGCTAGTGGTTTGGCAGGACAGGGGGCATACTCCGGGGAGCTGTTTTTT. Translation: CASGLAGQGAYSGELFF. The whole variable domain, filled in from reference TRBV12-5 and TRBJ2-2, reads DARVTQTPRHKVTEMGQEVTMRCQPILGHNTVFWYRQTMMQGLELLAYFRNRAPLDDSGMPKDRFSAEMPDATLATLKIQPSEPRDSAVYFCASGLAGQGAYSGELFFGEGSRLTVL.

This clonotype has only a few counts. This rearrangement joins TRBV7-6 to TRBJ2-1, with TRBD1 matching 8 bases. Trimming at V came to 5 bases and at J to 0 bases, leaving 18 bases not matched to a gene. CDR1 SGHVS and CDR2 FNYEAQ come from the germline V gene. The CDR3 extends over 20 amino acids. CDR3 loop: CASSDTSGTGATSSYNEQFF. Written as DNA, the CDR3 is TGTGCCAGCAGCGACACGTCCGGGACAGGCGCTACTAGCTCCTACAATGAGCAGTTCTTC.

The V and J genes are TRBV19 and TRBJ2-1; D possibly matches TRBD1 or TRBD2 (5 bases each). Trimming cost V 5 bases and J 10 bases, with 24 bases left between them. The CDR3 is 16 amino acids. The germline V gene encodes CDR1 LNHDA and CDR2 SQIVND (reference sequence). The CDR3 bases are TGTGCCAGTAGTTTACATCCGGGACCCGCGACCGGAGAGCAGTTCTTC. It is translated as CASSLHPGPATGEQFF.

The chain employs TRBV20-1 and TRBJ2-7; D uncertain. Trimming removed 0 bases at V and 6 bases at J, with 6 bases between. The V gene's germline CDR1 is DFQATT and CDR2 SNEGSKA (reference sequence). The CDR3 sequence is 11 residues long. This CDR3 reads CSAREAVEQYF. The CDR3 nucleotides are TGCAGTGCTAGAGAGGCGGTCGAGCAGTACTTC.

This clonotype came up many times. It is likely a read error, because the conserved phenylalanine at the end of the CDR3 is missing. It is unclear where the CDR3 begins or ends on the DNA, so no DNA is shown, and the CDR3 is as TCRdb lists it. This chain connects TRBV2 to TRBJ2-7; TRBD1, the table's D call, was not compared with the DNA. Germline V gene sequence: CDR1 SNHLY, CDR2 FYNNEI. The CDR3 is made up of 12 amino acids, end residues included. CDR3 residues: CASSESDSYPRA.

In regard to this clonotype: Being one base from a much bigger clone, this may be a read error. CDR3 nucleotides: TGCGCCAGCAGCTTGGTGGGGCTCTGGGACAACGTCCTGACTTTC. This encodes CASSLVGLWDNVLTF. The J gene is TRBJ2-6, the V gene TRBV5-1; possible D gene TRBD1, 5 bases. The CDR3 has 15 amino acids. The germline V gene has CDR1 SGHRS and CDR2 YFSETQ. Trimming cost V 0 bases and J 9 bases, with 13 bases left between them.

In this sample, this clonotype turned up a few times. J is TRBJ2-1 and V is TRBV12-3 or TRBV12-4; 7 bases align to TRBD1. V was pared by 4 bases and J by 6 bases, with 6 bases of the junction left unmatched. This CDR3 is built from 14 residues. The CDR3 nucleotides are TGTGCCAGCAGTTCACCCGGGACAGTCAATGAGCAGTTCTTC. Translation gives CASSSPGTVNEQFF.